The T cell receptor (beta chain) described here comes from a study of blood T cells in healthy people across ages (dated by TCRdb to the mid-2010s). Regarding the complete study: In model experiments, roughly one uniquely barcoded TCR beta cDNA molecule per two T cells was captured by template switching. Age-related changes in TCR beta repertoire diversity were measured in the study by deep sequencing normalized with unique cDNA molecular identifiers. The donors were divided into four age groups: young (average around 16 years), middle-aged (about 39), aged (around 67) and long-lived (about 84). For two donors (one aged 18 to 30 and one aged 80 or older), the study analyzed two additional independent replicas of 1 million unique cDNA reads from the same blood draw.

Donors were a few dozen systemically healthy Caucasian individuals from Russia aged 6 to 90 years. Each donor gave roughly 9 milliliters of peripheral blood, drawn into EDTA-treated Vacutainer tubes. Ficoll-Paque density-gradient centrifugation was used to isolate PBMCs, with at least 7 million obtained per sample. Total RNA, at least 6 micrograms per sample, was extracted from PBMCs with Trizol reagent. For every donor, an aliquot of PBMCs went through flow cytometry to measure the percentages of naive CD45RAhigh/CD27high T cells. This clonotype was counted between two and nine times. The clone's antigen remains unknown. Nothing much larger sits one base from this clone, and base qualities are not available. The library was made by 5' RACE. Sequencing took place on an Illumina HiSeq 2500. A second PCR of about 6 to 11 cycles was performed with a sample-barcoded 5' primer and a J-beta primer mix. A unique molecular identifier was introduced onto each TCR beta cDNA molecule by a template-switch 5' adaptor carrying 12 random nucleotides. At least 2.5 million CDR3-containing paired-end reads were obtained from each sample. The Mint cDNA synthesis kit, primed by a TRBC-specific oligonucleotide, was used to synthesize first-strand cDNA from all RNA. All cDNA was treated with uracil-DNA glycosylase and then went through a first 18-cycle PCR with the universal primers M1SS and BC2_uni_R. The published analysis was carried out like this. Each sample was normalized by randomly selecting 1 million high-quality reads, each carrying a distinct molecular identifier. Reads with shared molecular identifiers were discarded instead of being binned into consensus sequences. MiTCR, set to a Q25 quality threshold and the strictest error-elimination algorithm, was used for CDR3 identification, clonotype clustering and error correction. A nonparametric unseen species model using Euler transformation provided a lower-bound estimate of total TCR beta diversity. TCRdb applied fastp at Q25 and MiXCR to the public reads, then kept only in-frame beta chains. CDR3 protein duplicates are merged, each entry listing the most common genes and DNA. These V and J calls are TCRdb output, not the study's own analysis. The sample table shows about 780,000 distinct CDR3 sequences, and approximately 24% are seen once. The ten largest clonotypes hold 3% of the sample.

Beyond this particular receptor, the publication reports: Observed TCR beta diversity per million T cells fell roughly linearly with age, and a significant reduction was already apparent by age around 36. There was a strong correlation between observed TCR beta diversity and the percentage of naive T cells measured by flow cytometry. Compared with the aged group, more naive CD4+ T cells, fewer expanded clones and increased TCR diversity were shown by the long-lived group, suggesting age selection. Donor CMV infection status was unknown, potentially confounding age-related changes in expanded clonotypes. Estimates of total diversity from one million sequenced T cells were regarded as lower bounds and underestimates. Bulk unsorted PBMC profiling prevented conclusive comparison of naive and antigen-experienced compartments.

The germline V gene specifies KGHSH as CDR1 and LQKENI as CDR2. Counted from cysteine to phenylalanine, this CDR3 has 15 amino acids. This entry keeps only the CDR3 DNA: 45 bases, framed from base 1. Trimming takes 2 bases off V and 2 bases off J; junction bases not matched to a gene: 5. This sample was shared with a second study, whose subject was T cells of mothers and their children. The second source states: The donors were nine systemically healthy Caucasian individuals, made up of three mothers and their six children. cDNA synthesis consumed the entire amount of extracted RNA, loaded at about 1.5 ug RNA in each 15 ul reaction. In the second PCR, the M1S primer added sample barcodes and 2-4 random nucleotides. More than 8 million TCR beta CDR3 reads were obtained from each mother, and 2.5 million to 3.5 million reads were obtained from each child. In both related and unrelated pairs, thymic selection shapes the output of TCR recombination in a similar way, with inherited differences having only a minor effect. Normalized repertoire overlap was always found to be slightly, but never significantly, higher in related mother-child pairs than in unrelated mother-child pairs. With a sensitivity of about 100 clones per million clonotypes, no persistent microchimeric T cell clones were detected. Deep NGS was used in the study to compare the TCR beta repertoires of mothers and children and to look for features that separate related mother-child pairs from unrelated individuals. Mothers averaged around 40 +/- 4 years of age and children averaged about 10 +/- 4 years. After adapters were ligated using NEBNext reagents, the libraries underwent 100+100 nt paired-end sequencing on an Illumina HiSeq 2000. To avoid cross-contamination, the mother libraries and the child libraries were prepared a month apart and sequenced in separate runs. Each donor had between about 450,000 and 2,300,000 distinct TCR beta clonotypes identified. Naive TCR beta clonotypes were estimated from low-frequency clonotypes matched to each donor's FACS-determined naive share, without sorting.

The sequenced sample was blood. The chain couples TRBV18 to TRBJ2-7, with 8 middle bases fitting TRBD1. This TCR was sampled from a boy younger than 18 in good health. The CDR3 protein sequence reads: CASSPVGQGTYEQYF. DNA sequence: TGTGCCAGCTCACCAGTTGGACAGGGAACCTACGAGCAGTACTTC.